Following are 10 T cell receptor beta chains from one sample sequenced in a study of blood T cell repertoires in COVID-19. Clones were read by immunoSEQ multiplex PCR, and TCRdb kept only the in-frame ones, dropping some. Counted here are approximately 250,000 clones, approximately 86% occurring once; the ten biggest clones make up about 10%. Sequencing was carried out using peripheral blood. The receptors here all came from a man aged 35-49 years with active or convalescent COVID-19.

The chain has TRBV5-1 and TRBJ2-1; 13 bases align to TRBD2. Trimming at V came to 4 bases and at J to 2 bases, leaving 9 bases not matched to a gene. CDR3 length: 18 amino acids. Germline-derived CDR1 and CDR2 are SGHRS and YFSETQ. The CDR3: CASSPRTSGRGTYNEQFF. CDR3 DNA: TGCGCCAGCAGCCCGAGGACTAGCGGGAGAGGAACCTACAATGAGCAGTTCTTC.

V is TRBV6-1 and J is TRBJ2-5, with D possibly TRBD1 on 6 matching bases. CDR1 is MNHNS and CDR2 is SASEGT in the germline V gene. The V gene lost 2 bases and the J gene lost 7 bases, with 11 bases spanning the gap. CDR3 length: 13 amino acids. The CDR3 reads CASSENRVGTQYF. The DNA for the CDR3 is TGTGCCAGCAGTGAAAACAGGGTAGGGACCCAGTACTTC.

V usage is TRBV6-5 and J usage is TRBJ1-5; D call uncertain. CDR1 is MNHEY, CDR2 SVGAGI, per germline. The CDR3 consists of 14 residues. Trimming took off 5 bases at V and 4 bases at J, with 12 bases between the two ends. CDR3 DNA sequence: TGTGCCAGCAGTACGGCGACACAGAATCAGCCCCAGCATTTT. It specifies CASSTATQNQPQHF.

This clone was picked up a small number of times. The chain combines TRBV5-5 with TRBJ2-7; D is ambiguous. This CDR3 has 13 residues. V was clipped by 4 bases and J by 1 base, with 9 bases between them. Germline V gene sequence: CDR1 SGHKS, CDR2 YYEKEE (reference sequence). The CDR3 bases are TGTGCCAGCAGCCCTGGAGATTCCTACGAGCAGTACTTC. Translated: CASSPGDSYEQYF. The full variable domain, with the rest looked up from reference TRBV5-5 and TRBJ2-7, is DAGVTQSPTHLIKTRGQQVTLRCSPISGHKSVSWYQQVLGQGPQFIFQYYEKEERGRGNFPDRFSARQFPNYSSELNVNALLLGDSALYLCASSPGDSYEQYFGPGTRLTVT.

This clone was detected only once. The rearrangement uses TRBV5-1 and TRBJ2-5; 7 positions agree with TRBD1. Germline trimming cut 4 bases from V and 7 bases from J; bases unmatched to any gene: 10. This CDR3 has 14 amino acids. The V gene's germline CDR1 is SGHRS and CDR2 YFSETQ. The CDR3 sequence is CASSPGTAFGTQYF. DNA of the CDR3: TGCGCCAGCAGCCCCGGGACAGCTTTTGGGACCCAGTACTTC.

The V call is TRBV29-1, the J call TRBJ1-1; TRBD1 matches 7 bases. This CDR3 contains 13 residues. V was clipped by 7 bases and J by 5 bases; unmatched bases: 10. Per the germline V gene, CDR1 is SQVTM and CDR2 is ANQGSEA. The CDR3 loop reads CSGQRGLGTEAFF. CDR3 nucleotide sequence: TGCAGCGGTCAAAGGGGGCTAGGGACTGAAGCTTTCTTT. Full variable domain (missing parts from reference TRBV29-1 and TRBJ1-1): SAVISQKPSRDICQRGTSLTIQCQVDSQVTMMFWYRQQPGQSLTLIATANQGSEATYESGFVIDKFPISRPNLTFSTLTVSNMSPEDSSIYLCSGQRGLGTEAFFGQGTRLTVV.

The chain employs TRBV14 and TRBJ2-2, with a weak D call TRBD2 (5 bases). Germline V gene data show CDR1 as SGHDN and CDR2 as FVKESK. This CDR3 has 14 amino acids. Trimming shortened V by 8 bases and J by 6 bases, and 16 bases separated the two germline ends. Written as DNA, the CDR3 is TGTGCCAGCCGACCGTCGGGAACAGCCGGGGAGCTGTTTTTT. As protein: CASRPSGTAGELFF. Filled out from reference TRBV14 and TRBJ2-2, the complete variable domain reads EAGVTQFPSHSVIEKGQTVTLRCDPISGHDNLYWYRRVMGKEIKFLLHFVKESKQDESGMPNNRFLAERTGGTYSTLKVQPAELEDSGVYFCASRPSGTAGELFFGEGSRLTVL.

The table lists this clone with a few counts. The chain couples TRBV9 to TRBJ1-2, with D maybe TRBD1 (5 bases). The CDR3 covers 14 residues. The germline V and J ends were trimmed by 4 bases and 7 bases, with 17 bases remaining between them. The germline V gene encodes CDR1 SGDLS and CDR2 YYNGEE. The CDR3 nucleotides are TGTGCCAGCAGCACCGGGACCGCGGGGCGTGGCTACACCTTC. Protein product: CASSTGTAGRGYTF.

A few counts support this clone. The genes are TRBV6-5 and TRBJ1-1, with 8 positions matching TRBD1. The CDR3 runs 15 residues. CDR1 and CDR2 (germline): MNHEY, SVGAGI. V was pared by 4 bases and J by 11 bases, with 15 bases of the junction left unmatched. CDR3 amino acids: CASSSPGQGNSGAFF. CDR3 in DNA: TGTGCCAGCAGTTCCCCAGGACAGGGAAACTCGGGGGCTTTCTTT.

J is TRBJ1-4 and V is TRBV4-1; weak D call: TRBD1 (5 bases). Germline V gives CDR1 MGHRA, CDR2 YSYEKL. With 0 bases removed from V and 1 base from J, the gap between germline ends came to 12 bases. The CDR3 consists of 17 residues. The CDR3: CASSQELGLGTNEKLFF. The CDR3 DNA follows: TGCGCCAGCAGCCAAGAGCTGGGGCTTGGAACTAATGAAAAACTGTTTTTT.